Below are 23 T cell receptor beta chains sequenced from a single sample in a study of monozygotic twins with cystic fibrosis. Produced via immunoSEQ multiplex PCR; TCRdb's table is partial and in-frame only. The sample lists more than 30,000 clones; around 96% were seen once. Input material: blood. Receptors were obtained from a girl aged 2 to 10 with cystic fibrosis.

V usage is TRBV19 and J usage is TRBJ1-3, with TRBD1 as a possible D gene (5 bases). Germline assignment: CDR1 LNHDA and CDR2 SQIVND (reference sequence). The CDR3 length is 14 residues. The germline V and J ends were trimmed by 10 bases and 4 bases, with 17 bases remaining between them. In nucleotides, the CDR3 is TGTGCCACTCACGCAGGGTATTCAGGAAACACCATATATTTT. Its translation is CATHAGYSGNTIYF.

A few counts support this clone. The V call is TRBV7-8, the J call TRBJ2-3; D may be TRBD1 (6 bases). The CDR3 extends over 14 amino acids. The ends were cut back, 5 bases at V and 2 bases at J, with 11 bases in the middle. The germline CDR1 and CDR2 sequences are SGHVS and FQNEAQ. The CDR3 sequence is CASSQGHSTDTQYF. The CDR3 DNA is TGTGCCAGCAGCCAGGGACATTCCACAGATACGCAGTATTTT. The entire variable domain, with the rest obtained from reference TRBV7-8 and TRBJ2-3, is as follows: GAGVSQSPRYKVAKRGQDVALRCDPISGHVSLFWYQQALGQGPEFLTYFQNEAQLDKSGLPSDRFFAERPEGSVSTLKIQRTQQEDSAVYLCASSQGHSTDTQYFGPGTRLTVL.

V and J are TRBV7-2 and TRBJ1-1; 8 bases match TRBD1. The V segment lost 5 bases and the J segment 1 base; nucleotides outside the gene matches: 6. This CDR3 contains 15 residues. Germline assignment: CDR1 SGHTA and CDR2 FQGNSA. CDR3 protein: CASSPVQGANTEAFF. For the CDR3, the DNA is TGTGCCAGCAGCCCCGTCCAGGGGGCGAACACTGAAGCTTTCTTT.

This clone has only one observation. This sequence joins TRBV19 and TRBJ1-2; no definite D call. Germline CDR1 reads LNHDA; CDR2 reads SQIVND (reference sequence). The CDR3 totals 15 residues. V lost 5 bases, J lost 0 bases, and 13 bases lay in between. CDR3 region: CASSFQNSANYGYTF. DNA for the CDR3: TGTGCCAGTAGTTTCCAAAACTCAGCTAACTATGGCTACACCTTC.

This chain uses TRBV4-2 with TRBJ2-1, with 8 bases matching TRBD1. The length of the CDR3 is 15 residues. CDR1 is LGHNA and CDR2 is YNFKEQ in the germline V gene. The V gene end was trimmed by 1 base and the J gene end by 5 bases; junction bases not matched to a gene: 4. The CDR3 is CASSQGQGANNEQFF. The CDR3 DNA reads TGTGCCAGCAGCCAAGGGCAGGGGGCGAACAATGAGCAGTTCTTC.

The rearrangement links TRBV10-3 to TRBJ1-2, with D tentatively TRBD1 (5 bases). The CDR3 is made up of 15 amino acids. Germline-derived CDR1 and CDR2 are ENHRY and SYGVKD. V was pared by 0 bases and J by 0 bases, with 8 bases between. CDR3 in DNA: TGTGCCATCAGTGAGTCCAAGGGGTCTAACTATGGCTACACCTTC. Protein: CAISESKGSNYGYTF.

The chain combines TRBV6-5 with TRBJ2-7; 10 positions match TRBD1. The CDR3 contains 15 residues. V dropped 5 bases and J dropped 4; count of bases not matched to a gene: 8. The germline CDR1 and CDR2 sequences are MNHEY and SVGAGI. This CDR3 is CASSHPGTGVYEQYF. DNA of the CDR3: TGTGCCAGCAGTCACCCCGGGACAGGGGTTTACGAGCAGTACTTC.

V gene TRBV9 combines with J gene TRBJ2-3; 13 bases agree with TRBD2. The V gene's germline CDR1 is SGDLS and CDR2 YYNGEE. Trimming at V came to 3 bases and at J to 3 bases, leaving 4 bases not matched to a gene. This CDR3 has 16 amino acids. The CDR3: CASSAGTSGITDTQYF. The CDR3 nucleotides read TGTGCCAGCAGCGCCGGGACTAGCGGGATTACAGATACGCAGTATTTT.

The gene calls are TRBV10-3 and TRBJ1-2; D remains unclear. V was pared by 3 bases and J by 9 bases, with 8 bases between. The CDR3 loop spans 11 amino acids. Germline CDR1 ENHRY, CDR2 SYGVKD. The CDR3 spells CAISESVSYTF. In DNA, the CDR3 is TGTGCCATCAGTGAATCAGTTAGCTACACCTTC.

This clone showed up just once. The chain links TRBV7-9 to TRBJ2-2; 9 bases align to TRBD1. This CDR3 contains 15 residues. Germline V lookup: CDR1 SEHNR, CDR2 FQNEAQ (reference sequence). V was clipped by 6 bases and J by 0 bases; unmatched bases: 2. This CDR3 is CASRGDRANTGELFF. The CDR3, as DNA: TGTGCCAGCAGGGGGGACAGGGCGAACACCGGGGAGCTGTTTTTT.

The CDR3 nucleotides read TGTGCCAGCAGCTCCAGGGATCCAACTAATGAAAAACTGTTTTTT. This sequence encodes CASSSRDPTNEKLFF. This chain links TRBV7-6 with TRBJ1-4, with D perhaps TRBD1 (5 bases). The germline V and J ends were trimmed by 4 bases and 0 bases, with 9 bases remaining between them. The CDR3 covers 15 residues. The germline V gene has CDR1 SGHVS and CDR2 FNYEAQ.

The CDR3 nucleotides read TGTGCCATCCAGGACAGGTTGATGGAGACCCAGTACTTC. Translating it yields CAIQDRLMETQYF. The genes are TRBV10-3 and TRBJ2-5; TRBD1 matches 7 bases. This CDR3 has 13 amino acids. V lost 8 bases to trimming and J lost 5 bases; unmatched junction nucleotides: 8. The germline V gene encodes CDR1 ENHRY and CDR2 SYGVKD.

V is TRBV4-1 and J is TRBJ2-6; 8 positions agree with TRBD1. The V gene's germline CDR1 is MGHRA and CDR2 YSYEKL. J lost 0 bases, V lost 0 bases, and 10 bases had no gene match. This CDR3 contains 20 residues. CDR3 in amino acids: CASSQDSARQGSSGANVLTF. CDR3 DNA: TGCGCCAGCAGCCAAGATTCAGCGAGACAGGGGAGCTCTGGGGCCAACGTCCTGACTTTC.

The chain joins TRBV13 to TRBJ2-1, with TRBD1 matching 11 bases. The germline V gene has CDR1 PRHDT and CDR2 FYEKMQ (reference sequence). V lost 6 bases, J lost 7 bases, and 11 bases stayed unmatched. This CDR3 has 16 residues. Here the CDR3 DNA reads TGTGCCAGCAGGAAAGGGACAGGGGGTTTCAGTAATGAGCAGTTCTTC. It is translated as CASRKGTGGFSNEQFF.

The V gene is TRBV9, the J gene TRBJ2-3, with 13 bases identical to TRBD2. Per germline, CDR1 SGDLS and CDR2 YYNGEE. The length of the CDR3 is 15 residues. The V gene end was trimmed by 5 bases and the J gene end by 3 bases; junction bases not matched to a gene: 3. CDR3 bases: TGTGCCAGCAGTCCGGGACTAGCGGGAACAGATACGCAGTATTTT. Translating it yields CASSPGLAGTDTQYF.

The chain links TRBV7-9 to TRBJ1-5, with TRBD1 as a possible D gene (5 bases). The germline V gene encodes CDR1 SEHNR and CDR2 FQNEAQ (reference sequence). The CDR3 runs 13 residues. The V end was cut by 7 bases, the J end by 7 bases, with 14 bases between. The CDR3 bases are TGTGCCAGCACCCAGGACACTCTACAGCCCCAGCATTTT. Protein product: CASTQDTLQPQHF.

The CDR3 DNA reads as TGTGCCATCAGTGAGCCTAGCGGTCCAGTCTCCTACGAGCAGTACTTC. It codes for CAISEPSGPVSYEQYF. The chain is built from TRBV10-3 and TRBJ2-7, with 7 bases lining up with TRBD2. CDR3 length: 16 residues. Germline lookup yields CDR1 ENHRY and CDR2 SYGVKD. V dropped 2 bases and J dropped 0; count of bases not matched to a gene: 7.

CDR3 amino acids: CAITGQGYGYTF. The CDR3 bases are TGTGCCATCACTGGACAGGGCTATGGCTACACCTTC. This chain links TRBV10-3 with TRBJ1-2, with TRBD1 matching over 8 bases. Germline V gene data show CDR1 as ENHRY and CDR2 as SYGVKD. Germline trimming cut 7 bases from V and 4 bases from J; bases unmatched to any gene: 2. The CDR3 extends over 12 amino acids.

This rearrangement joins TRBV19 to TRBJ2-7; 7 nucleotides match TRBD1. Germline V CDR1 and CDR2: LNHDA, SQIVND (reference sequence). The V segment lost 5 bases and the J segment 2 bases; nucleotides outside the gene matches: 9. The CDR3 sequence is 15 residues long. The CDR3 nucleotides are TGTGCCAGTAGTGTCACAGGGGCCGGCGCCTACGAGCAGTACTTC. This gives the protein CASSVTGAGAYEQYF.

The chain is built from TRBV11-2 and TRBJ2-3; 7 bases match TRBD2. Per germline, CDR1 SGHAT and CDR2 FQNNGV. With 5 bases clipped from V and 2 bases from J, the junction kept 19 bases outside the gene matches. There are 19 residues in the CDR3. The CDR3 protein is CASSGWVMGGEDPTDTQYF. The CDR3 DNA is TGTGCCAGCAGCGGATGGGTAATGGGAGGGGAGGACCCCACAGATACGCAGTATTTT.

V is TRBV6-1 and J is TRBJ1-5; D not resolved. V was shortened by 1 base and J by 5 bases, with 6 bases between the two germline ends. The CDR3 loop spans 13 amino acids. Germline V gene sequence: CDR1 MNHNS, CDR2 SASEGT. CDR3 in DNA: TGTGCCAGCAGTGAAGTAAGGTATCAGCCCCAGCATTTT. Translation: CASSEVRYQPQHF.

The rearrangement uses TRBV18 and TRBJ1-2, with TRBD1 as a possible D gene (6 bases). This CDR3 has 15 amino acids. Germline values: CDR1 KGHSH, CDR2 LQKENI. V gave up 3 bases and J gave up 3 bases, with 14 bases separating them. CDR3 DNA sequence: TGTGCCAGCTCACCGAATATTACAGGGTACTATGGCTACACCTTC. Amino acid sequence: CASSPNITGYYGYTF.

CDR3 amino acids: CASIPGTPYTEAFF. The CDR3, as DNA: TGTGCCAGTATCCCCGGGACACCTTACACTGAAGCTTTCTTT. The rearrangement joins TRBV19 to TRBJ1-1; D may be TRBD1 (6 bases). The V gene lost 7 bases and the J gene lost 3 bases, with 15 bases spanning the gap. Germline V gene data show CDR1 as LNHDA and CDR2 as SQIVND (reference sequence). The CDR3 extends over 14 amino acids.